The 24 T cell receptor beta chains below come from one sample, sequenced in a study of cytomegalovirus exposure and HLA in healthy donors. Primers: 60 Vbeta forward and 13 Jbeta reverse. Some clones are missing from TCRdb's copy, which holds only in-frame ones; the method was immunoSEQ multiplex PCR. The table records over 110,000 clones, about three quarters of them present only once. Sequencing was carried out using PBMCs. The receptors here all came from a male donor in good health and CMV-seropositive.

The chain recombines TRBV5-5 with TRBJ1-5; D is possibly TRBD1 (5 bases). CDR1 and CDR2 from the germline V gene are SGHKS and YYEKEE (reference sequence). The ends were cut back, 4 bases at V and 4 bases at J, with 18 bases in the middle. This CDR3 spans 16 amino acids. The CDR3 loop reads CASSPTAGFGNQPQHF. The DNA for the CDR3 is TGTGCCAGCAGCCCCACTGCAGGGTTCGGGAATCAGCCCCAGCATTTT.

This clone has just a few counts. The V and J genes are TRBV5-5 and TRBJ2-2; TRBD2 is a possible D gene (6 bases). Trimming took 1 base from V and 0 from J, leaving 7 bases between them. Germline CDR1 SGHKS, CDR2 YYEKEE (reference sequence). The CDR3 spans 15 residues. CDR3 nucleotide sequence: TGTGCCAGCAGCTTGCCGGGGGCGAACACCGGGGAGCTGTTTTTT. Translated: CASSLPGANTGELFF.

This chain uses TRBV9 with TRBJ2-5, with 7 bases matching TRBD2. J was trimmed by 2 bases and V by 2 bases; bases with no gene match: 3. The CDR3 sequence is 14 residues long. Germline assignment: CDR1 SGDLS and CDR2 YYNGEE. The DNA of the CDR3 is TGTGCCAGCAGCGTCTGGGGGGGTCAAGAGACCCAGTACTTC. As protein: CASSVWGGQETQYF.

The sample holds a few counts of this clone. The chain has TRBV9 and TRBJ1-2; 8 bases are shared with TRBD1. The CDR3 loop spans 12 amino acids. Germline loops: CDR1 SGDLS, CDR2 YYNGEE. Trimming removed 2 bases from V and 8 bases from J; junction bases left unmatched: 2. DNA of the CDR3: TGTGCCAGCAGCGTGGGACAGGACGGCTACACCTTC. This encodes CASSVGQDGYTF. The full variable domain, rest sourced from reference TRBV9 and TRBJ1-2, is DSGVTQTPKHLITATGQRVTLRCSPRSGDLSVYWYQQSLDQGLQFLIQYYNGEERAKGNILERFSAQQFPDLHSELNLSSLELGDSALYFCASSVGQDGYTFGSGTRLTVV.

V is TRBV10-3 and J is TRBJ1-1; no definite D call. The germline gives CDR1 ENHRY, CDR2 SYGVKD. This CDR3 has 16 residues. Trimming removed 4 bases at V and 2 bases at J, with 17 bases between. Here the CDR3 DNA reads TGTGCCATCAGTGGAGGGTACGGACCGGACAACACTGAAGCTTTCTTT. This gives the protein CAISGGYGPDNTEAFF.

The chain has TRBV9 and TRBJ1-2, with a weak D call TRBD1 (5 bases). The ends were cut back, 2 bases at V and 3 bases at J, with 11 bases in the middle. This CDR3 is built from 14 residues. Germline V gene data show CDR1 as SGDLS and CDR2 as YYNGEE. The CDR3 sequence: CASSVGGGDYGYTF. The CDR3 DNA sequence: TGTGCCAGCAGCGTCGGGGGAGGGGACTATGGCTACACCTTC.

CDR3 nucleotides: TGCGCCAGCAGCCATCTTGGACAGGGGGGACAGCCCCAGCATTTT. The encoded protein is CASSHLGQGGQPQHF. The chain recombines TRBV4-1 with TRBJ1-5, with 10 bases identical to TRBD1. Germline assignment: CDR1 MGHRA and CDR2 YSYEKL. Unmatched junction bases numbered 6, after V lost 3 bases and J lost 7 bases. The CDR3 is 15 residues long.

The J gene is TRBJ2-7, the V gene TRBV2; possible D gene TRBD1, 5 bases. This CDR3 spans 13 amino acids. The V end lost 3 bases, the J end lost 4 bases, and 10 bases lay between the germline ends. The V gene's germline CDR1 is SNHLY and CDR2 FYNNEI. CDR3 sequence: CASSEQGPYEQYF. Here the CDR3 DNA reads TGTGCCAGCAGTGAGCAGGGCCCATACGAGCAGTACTTC.

CDR3: CASIPTGGIGGYTF. As DNA, the CDR3 is TGTGCCAGCATCCCAACAGGGGGAATAGGTGGCTACACCTTC. This chain connects TRBV6-5 to TRBJ1-2; TRBD1 matches at 8 bases. The CDR3 runs 14 residues. The germline V gene encodes CDR1 MNHEY and CDR2 SVGAGI. Trimming removed 7 bases from V and 7 bases from J; junction bases left unmatched: 11.

The chain links TRBV6-1 to TRBJ1-1, with D uncertain. Germline V lookup: CDR1 MNHNS, CDR2 SASEGT. The CDR3 has 13 residues. V was clipped by 4 bases and J by 0 bases, with 6 bases between them. The CDR3 region has the DNA TGTGCCAGCAGTGTAACAGTGAACACTGAAGCTTTCTTT. Its protein product is CASSVTVNTEAFF.

This rearrangement joins TRBV18 to TRBJ2-7, with TRBD2 matching over 9 bases. Germline assignment: CDR1 KGHSH and CDR2 LQKENI. This CDR3 has 15 amino acids. The V gene end was trimmed by 6 bases and the J gene end by 2 bases; junction bases not matched to a gene: 8. CDR3 in DNA: TGTGCCAGCTCCCAAGGGGCGGGAGGGCCCTACGAGCAGTACTTC. As protein: CASSQGAGGPYEQYF.

This chain connects TRBV7-2 to TRBJ2-3; 10 bases agree with TRBD2. Germline-derived CDR1 and CDR2 are SGHTA and FQGNSA. The CDR3 length is 15 residues. Trimming removed 2 bases from V and 7 bases from J; junction bases left unmatched: 6. The CDR3 bases are TGTGCCAGCAGCTTACAAGCGGGGGGGACGAATACGCAGTATTTT. Encoded protein: CASSLQAGGTNTQYF.

The chain links TRBV19 to TRBJ2-1, with TRBD2 identical over 9 bases. Germline CDR1 is LNHDA and CDR2 is SQIVND (reference sequence). V lost 5 bases and J lost 7; bases outside the gene matches: 3. The CDR3 is made up of 13 amino acids. CDR3 in DNA: TGTGCCAGTAGTCCGGGACTAGCAAATGAGCAGTTCTTC. Translating gives CASSPGLANEQFF.

The chain employs TRBV7-8 and TRBJ2-5; D not certain. CDR3 length equals 16 residues. CDR1 SGHVS and CDR2 FQNEAQ come from the germline V gene. V lost 8 bases and J lost 2, with 21 bases in between. The CDR3 is CASEDRKFTIQETQYF. The CDR3 DNA sequence: TGTGCCAGCGAAGACCGAAAATTTACTATACAAGAGACCCAGTACTTC.

This chain joins TRBV5-1 and TRBJ2-7; tentatively, D is TRBD1 (5 bases). V lost 0 bases to trimming and J lost 0 bases, with 10 bases between them. CDR3 size: 15 residues. The germline CDR1 and CDR2 sequences are SGHRS and YFSETQ. The CDR3 nucleotides are TGCGCCAGCAGCTTGGGCAGGGCGAGCTCCTACGAGCAGTACTTC. Translated: CASSLGRASSYEQYF.

The rearrangement links TRBV4-1 to TRBJ1-1, with 7 bases identical to TRBD1. In germline, CDR1 is MGHRA, CDR2 YSYEKL. The CDR3 has 13 amino acids. The V segment lost 4 bases and the J segment 1 base; nucleotides outside the gene matches: 0. The CDR3 reads CASSRTGNTEAFF. The DNA of the CDR3 is TGCGCCAGCAGCCGGACAGGGAACACTGAAGCTTTCTTT.

This clone has a single count. V gene TRBV28 combines with J gene TRBJ2-3; 10 bases match TRBD2. Germline V gene data show CDR1 as MDHEN and CDR2 as SYDVKM. The ends lost 4 bases at V and 6 bases at J; junction bases unmatched: 10. The CDR3 extends over 16 amino acids. The CDR3 protein is CASSSTSLAGEDTQYF. The CDR3 DNA sequence: TGTGCCAGCAGTTCAACCTCGCTAGCGGGAGAGGATACGCAGTATTTT. The variable domain in full, completed from reference TRBV28 and TRBJ2-3, reads DVKVTQSSRYLVKRTGEKVFLECVQDMDHENMFWYRQDPGLGLRLIYFSYDVKMKEKGDIPEGYSVSREKKERFSLILESASTNQTSMYLCASSSTSLAGEDTQYFGPGTRLTVL.

V is TRBV6-5 and J is TRBJ2-7, with 10 positions matching TRBD1. This CDR3 spans 13 amino acids. Germline CDR1 MNHEY, CDR2 SVGAGI. Unmatched junction bases numbered 4, after V lost 5 bases and J lost 6 bases. The CDR3 bases are TGTGCCAGCAGTAGGACAGGGGGATTCGAGCAGTACTTC. The encoded protein is CASSRTGGFEQYF.

The chain couples TRBV28 to TRBJ1-2; D not certain. V shed 7 bases and J shed 5 bases, with 17 bases lying between them. CDR3 size: 14 residues. From germline, CDR1 is MDHEN and CDR2 SYDVKM. CDR3 in amino acids: CASTRRWEPYGYTF. The CDR3 nucleotides read TGTGCCAGCACGAGGCGGTGGGAGCCTTATGGCTACACCTTC.

The V call is TRBV18, the J call TRBJ2-3; 12 bases map to TRBD2. Trimming cost V 5 bases and J 6 bases; bases outside gene matches: 15. Germline V gene lookup returns CDR1 KGHSH and CDR2 LQKENI. This CDR3 is built from 18 residues. This CDR3 is CASSSGTSGQSLRDTQYF. The CDR3 coding sequence is TGTGCCAGCTCATCAGGGACTAGCGGGCAGTCCCTTAGGGATACGCAGTATTTT. Based on the CDR3 plus reference TRBV18 and TRBJ2-3, the full variable domain is NAGVMQNPRHLVRRRGQEARLRCSPMKGHSHVYWYRQLPEEGLKFMVYLQKENIIDESGMPKERFSAEFPKEGPSILRIQQVVRGDSAAYFCASSSGTSGQSLRDTQYFGPGTRLTVL.

Details on this clone: Other DNA sequences within the sample encode an identical CDR3. The chain links TRBV18 to TRBJ2-5; D unresolved. This CDR3 spans 13 amino acids. Germline V lookup: CDR1 KGHSH, CDR2 LQKENI. V gave up 0 bases and J gave up 5 bases, with 7 bases separating them. The CDR3 loop reads CASSPPVRETQYF. CDR3 nucleotides: TGTGCCAGCTCACCACCGGTGAGGGAGACCCAGTACTTC.

CDR3 amino acids: CASSPWTDKGGYTF. The CDR3 DNA reads as TGTGCCAGCAGCCCGTGGACAGACAAAGGGGGCTACACCTTC. This chain connects TRBV14 to TRBJ1-2; possibly TRBD1 for D (6 bases). This CDR3 region has 14 residues. The V and J ends lost 4 bases and 8 bases respectively, with 17 bases between them. Germline values: CDR1 SGHDN, CDR2 FVKESK.

The chain joins TRBV7-8 to TRBJ1-5, with 10 bases fitting TRBD1. The germline CDR1 and CDR2 sequences are SGHVS and FQNEAQ. The J segment lost 5 bases and the V segment lost 3 bases, leaving 10 bases of the junction unmatched. The CDR3 consists of 17 residues. Here the CDR3 DNA reads TGTGCCAGCAGCTTTCTCGGGACAGGGGTTGGCGATCAGCCCCAGCATTTT. Its protein product is CASSFLGTGVGDQPQHF.

Notes on this clone: Other DNA sequences within the sample encode an identical CDR3. CDR3 amino acids: CASSEGQGAYGYTF. For the CDR3, the DNA is TGTGCCAGCAGTGAGGGACAGGGGGCATATGGCTACACCTTC. This chain connects TRBV6-1 to TRBJ1-2, with TRBD1 matching over 12 bases. CDR1 is MNHNS, CDR2 SASEGT, per germline. The CDR3 spans 14 residues. J was trimmed by 5 bases and V by 3 bases; bases with no gene match: 1.